The 17 T cell receptor beta chains presented below share a single source sample, sequenced in a study of cytomegalovirus exposure and HLA in healthy donors. The PCR employed 60 Vbeta primers together with 13 Jbeta primers. Sequenced by immunoSEQ multiplex PCR; TCRdb stores in-frame clones only, minus some. The sample shows approximately 200,000 clones, roughly 80% of them seen only once. Sequenced input: PBMCs. The receptor source for this set is a girl aged 10 to 17 in good health and CMV-seronegative.

The chain couples TRBV4-2 to TRBJ2-2, with TRBD1 matching over 9 bases. There are 19 residues in the CDR3. Germline loops: CDR1 LGHNA, CDR2 YNFKEQ. V was pared by 0 bases and J by 3 bases, with 11 bases of the junction left unmatched. Here the CDR3 DNA reads TGTGCCAGCAGCCAAGAATTAATTGCCGGGACAGGGTACACCGGGGAGCTGTTTTTT. This translates into CASSQELIAGTGYTGELFF.

The chain recombines TRBV10-3 with TRBJ1-2; tentative D call: TRBD1 (6 bases). This CDR3 comprises 15 residues. Germline V gene data show CDR1 as ENHRY and CDR2 as SYGVKD. Trimming removed 6 bases from V and 0 bases from J, with 14 bases in between. For the CDR3, the DNA is TGTGCCATCAGAGCCGAGGGACACCCTAACTATGGCTACACCTTC. It specifies CAIRAEGHPNYGYTF.

CDR3 coding DNA: TGCGCCAGCAGCCACCAAAACATGAACACTGAAGCTTTCTTT. Protein sequence: CASSHQNMNTEAFF. The gene calls are TRBV5-1 and TRBJ1-1, with no clear D. The CDR3 spans 14 residues. The germline gives CDR1 SGHRS, CDR2 YFSETQ. V was shortened by 4 bases and J by 0 bases, with 10 bases between the two germline ends.

The V gene is TRBV9, the J gene TRBJ1-2; D gene ambiguous. The CDR3 runs to 12 residues. Trimming pared 7 bases from V and 0 bases from J, leaving 7 bases between. The germline CDR1 and CDR2 sequences are SGDLS and YYNGEE. CDR3 DNA sequence: TGTGCCAGCTACCGGGCTAACTATGGCTACACCTTC. This codes for CASYRANYGYTF.

This clone was counted between two and nine times. Written as DNA, the CDR3 is TGTGCCAGCAGCTTAGCGGGATCCTACGAGCAGTACTTC. As protein: CASSLAGSYEQYF. This rearrangement joins TRBV6-5 to TRBJ2-7, with 8 bases that match TRBD2. The germline V gene encodes CDR1 MNHEY and CDR2 SVGAGI. This CDR3 has 13 residues. V shed 6 bases, J shed 1 base, and the junction held 2 bases outside the gene matches.

V and J are TRBV28 and TRBJ1-4, with unresolved D. Trimming pared 6 bases from V and 0 bases from J, leaving 8 bases between. Germline V gene data show CDR1 as MDHEN and CDR2 as SYDVKM. The CDR3 totals 14 residues. The CDR3 region is CASRRFTTNEKLFF. In DNA form, the CDR3 reads TGTGCCAGCAGGCGATTCACAACTAATGAAAAACTGTTTTTT.

The rearrangement joins TRBV9 to TRBJ1-1; D not resolved. The CDR3 length is 15 residues. The V end lost 4 bases, the J end lost 1 base, and 14 bases lay between the germline ends. Germline assignment: CDR1 SGDLS and CDR2 YYNGEE. The CDR3 sequence: CASSTEIQPNTEAFF. CDR3 sequence (DNA): TGTGCCAGCAGCACAGAAATCCAGCCGAACACTGAAGCTTTCTTT.

The chain carries TRBV5-1 and TRBJ1-3; maybe TRBD1 (5 bases). Germline V lookup: CDR1 SGHRS, CDR2 YFSETQ. This CDR3 is built from 14 residues. V dropped 8 bases and J dropped 0 bases, with 12 bases sitting between them. CDR3 residues: CASWGESSGNTIYF. The CDR3 nucleotides are TGCGCCAGTTGGGGCGAGAGCTCTGGAAACACCATATATTTT.

The chain links TRBV7-9 to TRBJ2-1, with 16 bases fitting TRBD2. The germline V gene encodes CDR1 SEHNR and CDR2 FQNEAQ (reference sequence). CDR3 size: 18 residues. V shed 4 bases and J 7 bases; nucleotides not matched to a gene: 10. The CDR3 protein is CASSSTGTSGGVSNEQFF. The CDR3 DNA sequence: TGTGCCAGCAGCTCGACCGGGACTAGCGGGGGGGTGTCGAATGAGCAGTTCTTC.

DNA for the CDR3: TGCAGCGTGAGGAGGGACGAAGAAAAACTGTTTTTT. It yields the protein CSVRRDEEKLFF. This chain connects TRBV29-1 to TRBJ1-4; the D gene is possibly TRBD1 (5 bases). The germline CDR1 and CDR2 sequences are SQVTM and ANQGSEA. Deletions cut 6 bases from V and 8 bases from J, with 13 bases between. The CDR3 extends over 12 amino acids.

This clone appeared a few times. V usage is TRBV9 and J usage is TRBJ2-3, with D possibly matching TRBD2 (6 bases). Trimming removed 3 bases from V and 4 bases from J, with 9 bases in between. The V gene's germline CDR1 is SGDLS and CDR2 YYNGEE. The CDR3 consists of 13 residues. CDR3 nucleotides: TGTGCCAGCAGCGGGGGGGTCGCAGATACGCAGTATTTT. It encodes CASSGGVADTQYF.

This sequence joins TRBV30 and TRBJ1-3; tentative D call: TRBD1 (6 bases). The ends were cut back, 4 bases at V and 2 bases at J, with 15 bases in the middle. This CDR3 has 15 residues. In germline, CDR1 is GTSNPN, CDR2 SVGIG (reference sequence). The CDR3 region is CAWTSRAGAGNTIYF. Here the CDR3 DNA reads TGTGCCTGGACTTCAAGGGCAGGGGCTGGAAACACCATATATTTT.

The chain combines TRBV5-1 with TRBJ2-7; a weak D match, TRBD1 (10 bases). This CDR3 region has 18 residues. Between the trimmed V and J ends, which lost 0 bases and 3 bases, there was a span of 22 bases. Germline V lookup: CDR1 SGHRS, CDR2 YFSETQ. Here the CDR3 DNA reads TGCGCCAGCAGCTTGGCCCTAGCGGGACAGGGGCTTTTCTACGAGCAGTACTTC. It translates to CASSLALAGQGLFYEQYF. Based on the CDR3 plus reference TRBV5-1 and TRBJ2-7, the full variable domain is KAGVTQTPRYLIKTRGQQVTLSCSPISGHRSVSWYQQTPGQGLQFLFEYFSETQRNKGNFPGRFSGRQFSNSRSEMNVSTLELGDSALYLCASSLALAGQGLFYEQYFGPGTRLTVT.

The chain combines TRBV28 with TRBJ2-7, with a tentative D call TRBD1 (6 bases). Germline values: CDR1 MDHEN, CDR2 SYDVKM. The CDR3 consists of 14 residues. V was cut by 6 bases and J by 0 bases, with 12 bases left in between. The CDR3 region is CASSYRVNSYEQYF. The CDR3 bases are TGTGCCAGCAGCTACAGGGTCAACTCCTACGAGCAGTACTTC.

V usage is TRBV7-2 and J usage is TRBJ2-7; tentative D call: TRBD2 (5 bases). The V end was cut by 5 bases, the J end by 0 bases, with 11 bases between. Germline V lookup: CDR1 SGHTA, CDR2 FQGNSA. This CDR3 has 14 amino acids. CDR3 sequence (DNA): TGTGCCAGCAGCCCCGAGGGAGCCTCCTACGAGCAGTACTTC. This translates into CASSPEGASYEQYF. Full variable domain (missing parts from reference TRBV7-2 and TRBJ2-7): GAGVSQSPSNKVTEKGKDVELRCDPISGHTALYWYRQSLGQGLEFLIYFQGNSAPDKSGLPSDRFSAERTGGSVSTLTIQRTQQEDSAVYLCASSPEGASYEQYFGPGTRLTVT.

The gene calls are TRBV5-4 and TRBJ2-3, with no clear D. The CDR3 contains 14 residues. Germline CDR1 is SGHNT and CDR2 is YYREEE (reference sequence). Trimming pared 4 bases from V and 4 bases from J, leaving 13 bases between. The CDR3 here is CASSTRQAADTQYF. CDR3 nucleotide sequence: TGTGCCAGCAGCACAAGACAAGCCGCAGATACGCAGTATTTT. Together with reference TRBV5-4 and TRBJ2-3, the CDR3 gives the full variable domain: ETGVTQSPTHLIKTRGQQVTLRCSSQSGHNTVSWYQQALGQGPQFIFQYYREEENGRGNFPPRFSGLQFPNYSSELNVNALELDDSALYLCASSTRQAADTQYFGPGTRLTVL.

The V call is TRBV4-1, the J call TRBJ2-7; D is possibly TRBD1 (6 bases). Trimming took 1 base from V and 4 from J, leaving 14 bases between them. CDR1 MGHRA and CDR2 YSYEKL come from the germline V gene. The CDR3 totals 15 residues. As DNA, the CDR3 is TGCGCCAGCAGCCAAGTTTCGACAGGACCTTACGAGCAGTACTTC. Translating it yields CASSQVSTGPYEQYF.